These 16 T cell receptor beta chains were all obtained from the same sample, sequenced in a study of regulatory T cells in long-lasting Graves disease. The time point here: persistent/refractory GD, antithyroid drugs over 5 years with positive TRAb. The TCR library was prepared using RNA isolated from PBMCs. CDR3 regions were amplified by Arm-PCR using iRepertoire HTBI primers to build TCR beta libraries. TCRdb passed the multiplex PCR reads through MiXCR, listing each CDR3 protein once. The table includes a few hundred thousand distinct CDR3 sequences, less than 30% detected once. The sequenced sample was peripheral blood mononuclear cells (PBMCs), obtained when the disease was refractory, from a patient treated with antithyroid drugs. Receptor source: a woman aged 35 to 49 with Graves disease.

This clonotype came up a few times. V and J are TRBV19 and TRBJ2-2; a possible D gene is TRBD1 (8 bases). CDR3 size: 16 residues. V was shortened by 5 bases and J by 1 base, with 14 bases between the two germline ends. Germline-derived CDR1 and CDR2 are LNHDA and SQIVND (reference sequence). CDR3 sequence (DNA): TGTGCCAGTAGTGACAGGGGAGGGGTGAACACCGGGGAGCTGTTTTTT. As protein: CASSDRGGVNTGELFF.

Here the CDR3 reads CASTPRDSGWGADTQYF. Written as DNA, the CDR3 is TGTGCCAGCACTCCCCGGGATAGCGGGTGGGGGGCAGATACGCAGTATTTT. This sequence joins TRBV12-3 or TRBV12-4 and TRBJ2-3; TRBD2 agrees at 7 bases. With V trimmed by 7 bases and J by 4 bases, 17 bases remained unmatched. This CDR3 region has 17 residues.

J is TRBJ2-7 and V is TRBV19; D is perhaps TRBD1 (5 bases). Between the trimmed V and J ends, which lost 5 bases and 5 bases, there was a span of 19 bases. Germline values: CDR1 LNHDA, CDR2 SQIVND (reference sequence). The CDR3 runs to 15 residues. Here the CDR3 reads CASSWGQGNADEQYF. The DNA of the CDR3 is TGTGCCAGTAGTTGGGGTCAGGGTAACGCCGACGAGCAGTACTTC.

This clonotype is medium-sized (0.01 to 0.1%). The chain links TRBV2 to TRBJ2-5; a weak D match, TRBD2 (6 bases). The CDR3 is made up of 13 amino acids. The V end lost 6 bases, the J end lost 5 bases, and 13 bases lay between the germline ends. Germline loops: CDR1 SNHLY, CDR2 FYNNEI. The CDR3 loop is CASRESGEETQYF. CDR3 in DNA: TGTGCCAGCAGGGAGTCGGGAGAGGAGACCCAGTACTTC.

This clonotype was detected only a few times. One junction end disagrees with the germline gene, perhaps due to a read error. The chain links TRBV4-1 to TRBJ2-1, with 8 bases matching TRBD2. This CDR3 region has 16 residues. Germline V gene sequence: CDR1 MGHRA, CDR2 YSYEKL. The CDR3 loop reads CASSQEPGRGFLEQFF. Here the CDR3 DNA reads TGTGCCAGCAGCCAAGAACCCGGGAGGGGATTCCTTGAGCAGTTCTTC.

Ten or more counts support this clonotype. This sequence joins TRBV28 and TRBJ2-2; 10 bases match TRBD2. J was trimmed by 0 bases and V by 4 bases; bases with no gene match: 14. The CDR3 consists of 20 residues. Per the germline V gene, CDR1 is MDHEN and CDR2 is SYDVKM. The CDR3 loop reads CASSSRTSGKIIANTGELFF. The CDR3 DNA sequence: TGTGCCAGCAGTTCGAGAACTAGCGGGAAAATTATCGCGAACACCGGGGAGCTGTTTTTT. Drawing the rest from reference TRBV28 and TRBJ2-2, the complete variable domain is DVKVTQSSRYLVKRTGEKVFLECVQDMDHENMFWYRQDPGLGLRLIYFSYDVKMKEKGDIPEGYSVSREKKERFSLILESASTNQTSMYLCASSSRTSGKIIANTGELFFGEGSRLTVL.

This clonotype was detected ten times or more. The J gene is TRBJ1-4, the V gene TRBV6-1, with D perhaps TRBD1 (6 bases). The germline V gene encodes CDR1 MNHNS and CDR2 SASEGT. V dropped 6 bases and J dropped 5 bases, with 22 bases sitting between them. This CDR3 is built from 17 residues. CDR3 nucleotide sequence: TGTGCCAGCAGACGCAGGGGCCCACCCAAAATGAATGAAAAACTGTTTTTT. The encoded protein is CASRRRGPPKMNEKLFF.

Ten or more counts support this clonotype. V and J are TRBV6-9 and TRBJ2-1; 10 nucleotides align to TRBD2. The ends lost 3 bases at V and 9 bases at J; junction bases unmatched: 20. This CDR3 region has 19 residues. Germline CDR1 and CDR2: MNHGY and SVAAGI. CDR3 region: CASSYGSRALAGEGGEQFF. Written as DNA, the CDR3 is TGTGCCAGCAGTTACGGGTCCCGAGCGCTAGCGGGAGAGGGGGGTGAGCAGTTCTTC.

Many counts were recorded for this clonotype. The chain joins TRBV20-1 to TRBJ1-5; TRBD1 agrees at 7 bases. CDR3 length equals 15 residues. V dropped 6 bases and J dropped 5; count of bases not matched to a gene: 13. Germline lookup yields CDR1 DFQATT and CDR2 SNEGSKA (reference sequence). The CDR3: CSAGEPGQLYQPQHF. CDR3 nucleotides: TGCAGTGCAGGGGAGCCGGGACAGCTCTATCAGCCCCAGCATTTT.

This clonotype was detected ten times or more. The J gene is TRBJ1-2, the V gene TRBV6-4; TRBD1 matches at 7 bases. This CDR3 is 15 amino acids long. V gave up 0 bases and J gave up 8 bases; unmatched junction bases: 9. Germline CDR1 and CDR2: MRHNA and SNTAGT. Written as DNA, the CDR3 is TGTGCCAGCAGTGACTCGGGAAACAGGGGCCAAGGCTACACCTTC. It encodes CASSDSGNRGQGYTF.

This chain links TRBV10-3 with TRBJ1-5; D gene uncertain. Germline V gene data show CDR1 as ENHRY and CDR2 as SYGVKD. The CDR3 extends over 15 amino acids. Trimming took off 2 bases at V and 2 bases at J, with 10 bases between the two ends. CDR3 protein: CAISEEFVGNQPQHF. CDR3 in DNA: TGTGCCATCAGTGAGGAGTTTGTGGGCAATCAGCCCCAGCATTTT.

With regard to this clonotype: It may be a read error: a sequence one base away is much more abundant. V usage is TRBV28 and J usage is TRBJ2-7; D is uncertain. The CDR3 spans 11 residues. CDR1 is MDHEN and CDR2 is SYDVKM in the germline V gene. V was cut by 5 bases and J by 6 bases, with 8 bases left in between. Here the CDR3 reads CASSETREQYF. The CDR3 DNA reads TGTGCCAGCAGTGAGACCCGCGAGCAGTACTTC.

This clonotype appeared many times. The chain employs TRBV12-3 or TRBV12-4 and TRBJ2-5; 7 positions agree with TRBD2. The V gene end was trimmed by 5 bases and the J gene end by 0 bases; junction bases not matched to a gene: 12. The CDR3 is 17 amino acids. The CDR3 DNA reads as TGTGCCAGCAGTCTCGTCGGTAGCGGGTCGTACCAAGAGACCCAGTACTTC. It yields the protein CASSLVGSGSYQETQYF.

This clonotype was recorded at least ten times. This chain joins TRBV11-2 and TRBJ2-7; maybe TRBD2 (6 bases). V was pared by 3 bases and J by 5 bases, with 14 bases between. The CDR3 loop spans 14 amino acids. Germline CDR1 and CDR2: SGHAT and FQNNGV. This chain's CDR3 is CASSFGGRRNEQYF. The DNA of the CDR3 is TGTGCCAGCAGCTTTGGTGGGAGGAGGAACGAGCAGTACTTC.

This clonotype was counted ten times or more. The chain combines TRBV12-3 or TRBV12-4 with TRBJ2-7, with 9 bases lining up with TRBD2. Trimming cost V 6 bases and J 6 bases; bases outside gene matches: 6. The CDR3 covers 13 residues. The CDR3: CASSLAGTSEQYF. CDR3 sequence (DNA): TGTGCCAGCAGCCTAGCGGGGACTTCCGAGCAGTACTTC.

The sample holds a few counts of this clonotype. The V call is TRBV6-1, the J call TRBJ2-6, with TRBD1 matching over 8 bases. Germline values: CDR1 MNHNS, CDR2 SASEGT. J lost 8 bases, V lost 6 bases, and 3 bases had no gene match. The length of the CDR3 is 13 residues. The CDR3 protein is CASRNRGTNVLTF. For the CDR3, the DNA is TGTGCCAGCAGAAACAGGGGGACCAACGTCCTGACTTTC.